A single sample gave rise to the 5 T cell receptor beta chains below, sequenced in a study of a mutant IDH1 vaccine in newly diagnosed glioma. Time point defined: week 47, end of study. Topical imiquimod accompanied each vaccine dose, which consisted of 300 ug of mutant IDH1 20-mer peptide. The antigens of these receptors remain unknown. This table comes from immunoSEQ multiplex PCR, and its TCRdb copy is limited to in-frame clones, with some not included. This table has some 49,000 clones, approximately 80% appearing once. The sample here was PBMCs, taken from a glioma patient whose treatment included an IDH1 peptide vaccine. The receptors shown here come from a woman aged 40 to 55 with glioma. Some clones in this sample may be carry-over from other donors' samples.

V is TRBV25-1 and J is TRBJ1-5; tentative D call: TRBD1 (5 bases). With 3 bases removed from V and 7 bases from J, the gap between germline ends came to 16 bases. CDR1 MGHDK and CDR2 SYGVNS come from the germline V gene. The CDR3 totals 15 residues. The CDR3 reads CASSEEGKGEQPQHF. CDR3 nucleotide sequence: TGTGCCAGCAGTGAGGAGGGGAAGGGCGAACAGCCCCAGCATTTT.

The chain carries TRBV4-1 and TRBJ2-2; D is unresolved. Germline-derived CDR1 and CDR2 are MGHRA and YSYEKL. Trimming cost V 1 base and J 5 bases, with 8 bases left between them. The CDR3 contains 14 residues. The CDR3, as DNA: TGCGCCAGCAGCCAAGTGGTTGGGACCGGGGAGCTGTTTTTT. Encoded protein: CASSQVVGTGELFF.

This chain uses TRBV10-3 with TRBJ2-7; 11 bases are shared with TRBD2. The V segment lost 8 bases and the J segment 1 base; nucleotides outside the gene matches: 7. The CDR3 has 15 residues. Germline V gene data show CDR1 as ENHRY and CDR2 as SYGVKD. The CDR3 DNA sequence: TGTGCCATCGGCTTAGCGGGAGGGCCTTCCTACGAGCAGTACTTC. Residues: CAIGLAGGPSYEQYF.

V is TRBV19 and J is TRBJ1-6; no reliable D call. V was trimmed by 6 bases and J by 6 bases, leaving 15 bases between them. CDR1 and CDR2 from the germline V gene are LNHDA and SQIVND (reference sequence). This CDR3 has 15 amino acids. The CDR3 spells CASRPGAQPNSPLHF. In DNA form, the CDR3 reads TGTGCCAGTAGGCCCGGAGCACAGCCTAATTCACCCCTCCACTTT.

The chain recombines TRBV6-1 with TRBJ2-3, with 11 bases lining up with TRBD2. J gave up 4 bases and V 1 base, and 10 bases lay outside the gene matches. Germline V lookup: CDR1 MNHNS, CDR2 SASEGT. The CDR3 runs to 18 residues. CDR3 DNA sequence: TGTGCCAGCAGTGAAGGGGCCTCACTAGCGGGAGTGGCAGATACGCAGTATTTT. Translating gives CASSEGASLAGVADTQYF.